Listed below are T cell receptor beta chains from one sample, sequenced in a study of CD8 T cells in ankylosing spondylitis. TCRdb ran MiXCR on the 5' RACE reads and lists one entry per CDR3 protein. The table includes 200,000 to 250,000 distinct CDR3 sequences, about 18% detected once. What was sequenced was blood, either unsorted or a sorted T cell fraction (not recorded which). The receptor set was obtained from a male donor with ankylosing spondylitis. CDR3s include the opening cysteine and the closing phenylalanine or tryptophan. The D gene is left open where the match is weak. The size of a clone is reported for some rows only, either as once, few or many, or as a class for expanded clones.

D: -
size: few
V: TRBV13
J: TRBJ2-1
CDR3: CASAPAAVKNEQFF
DNA: TGTGCCAGCGCTCCCGCTGCGGTAAAGAATGAGCAGTTCTTC

D: TRBD2
size: -
V: TRBV5-1
J: TRBJ2-1
CDR3: CASSLTGLAGGPSYNEQFF
DNA: TGCGCCAGCAGCTTGACGGGACTAGCGGGAGGGCCGTCCTACAATGAGCAGTTCTTC

D: TRBD2
size: -
V: TRBV5-1
J: TRBJ2-3
CDR3: CASSLVASGEGDTQYF
DNA: TGCGCCAGCAGCTTGGTGGCTAGCGGGGAGGGAGATACGCAGTATTTT

D: -
size: -
V: TRBV6-2/TRBV6-3
J: TRBJ1-4
CDR3: CASSYTPEAATNEKLFF
DNA: TGTGCCAGCAGTTATACTCCGGAAGCGGCAACTAATGAAAAACTGTTTTTT

D: -
size: many
V: TRBV24-1
J: TRBJ2-3
CDR3: CATSDRGSTDTQYF
DNA: TGTGCCACCAGTGACCGGGGGAGCACAGATACGCAGTATTTT

D: TRBD1
size: few
V: TRBV9
J: TRBJ2-7
CDR3: CASSVGWTGSYEQYF
DNA: TGTGCCAGCAGCGTAGGATGGACAGGTTCCTACGAGCAGTACTTC

D: -
size: -
V: TRBV6-1
J: TRBJ2-7
CDR3: CASSESLGDVHEQYF
DNA: TGTGCCAGCAGTGAGAGCTTGGGGGACGTCCACGAGCAGTACTTC

D: -
size: few
V: TRBV10-3
J: TRBJ1-1
CDR3: CAITLFSAFF
DNA: TGTGCCATCACCCTCTTTTCAGCTTTCTTT

D: -
size: few
V: TRBV27
J: TRBJ2-5
CDR3: CASSALGRQETQYF
DNA: TGTGCCAGCAGTGCTTTAGGGAGACAAGAGACCCAGTACTTC

D: -
size: few
V: TRBV7-9
J: TRBJ2-3
CDR3: CASSPPLGVTDTQYF
DNA: TGTGCCAGCAGCCCCCCCTTGGGGGTGACAGATACGCAGTATTTT

D: -
size: many
V: TRBV27
J: TRBJ1-6
CDR3: CASSQTGSYNSPLHF
DNA: TGTGCCAGCAGCCAGACTGGGTCCTATAATTCACCCCTCCACTTT

D: -
size: few
V: TRBV20-1
J: TRBJ2-1
CDR3: CSARGISQSTYNEQFF
DNA: TGCAGTGCTAGAGGAATCAGCCAATCAACCTACAATGAGCAGTTCTTC

D: TRBD1
size: -
V: TRBV27
J: TRBJ1-4
CDR3: CASSSGTGANEKLFF
DNA: TGTGCCAGCAGTTCCGGGACAGGAGCTAATGAAAAACTGTTTTTT

D: -
size: -
V: TRBV12-3/TRBV12-4
J: TRBJ1-6
CDR3: CASSFSLGNSPLHF
DNA: TGTGCCAGCAGTTTCTCCCTTGGGAATTCACCCCTCCACTTT

D: TRBD2
size: -
V: TRBV7-9
J: TRBJ2-5
CDR3: CASSPPTAGVDETQYF
DNA: TGTGCCAGCAGCCCACCCACAGCGGGAGTTGATGAGACCCAGTACTTC

D: -
size: many
V: TRBV4-3
J: TRBJ1-1
CDR3: CASSQYLTDHTEAFF
DNA: TGCGCCAGCAGCCAATACCTGACGGATCACACTGAAGCTTTCTTT

D: -
size: -
V: TRBV6-6
J: TRBJ2-1
CDR3: CASSQLGNEQFF
DNA: TGTGCCAGCAGCCAACTAGGGAATGAGCAGTTCTTC

D: -
size: few
V: TRBV7-9
J: TRBJ2-5
CDR3: CASSLNTGYQETQYF
DNA: TGTGCCAGCAGCTTAAACACGGGGTACCAAGAGACCCAGTACTTC

D: TRBD1
size: -
V: TRBV11-2
J: TRBJ2-7
CDR3: CASSFLQGVLSYEQYF
DNA: TGTGCCAGCAGCTTTCTACAGGGGGTCCTATCCTACGAGCAGTACTTC

D: -
size: few
V: TRBV4-1
J: TRBJ2-1
CDR3: CASSQERGTGIEQFF
DNA: TGCGCCAGCAGCCAAGAAAGGGGAACTGGAATTGAGCAGTTCTTC

D: TRBD1
size: -
V: TRBV4-1
J: TRBJ2-7
CDR3: CASSPPGTGDEQYF
DNA: TGCGCCAGCAGCCCGCCCGGGACAGGGGATGAGCAGTACTTC

D: TRBD2
size: few
V: TRBV9
J: TRBJ2-1
CDR3: CASSVDSGSSYNEQFF
DNA: TGTGCCAGCAGCGTAGATAGCGGGAGCTCCTACAATGAGCAGTTCTTC

D: TRBD1
size: -
V: TRBV28
J: TRBJ1-1
CDR3: CASSLRDRGNTEAFF
DNA: TGTGCCAGCAGTTTAAGGGACAGGGGGAACACTGAAGCTTTCTTT

D: TRBD1
size: many
V: TRBV27
J: TRBJ2-7
CDR3: CASSLGQGPYEQYF
DNA: TGTGCCAGCAGCCTAGGACAGGGTCCTTACGAGCAGTACTTC

D: TRBD2
size: few
V: TRBV5-8
J: TRBJ2-5
CDR3: CASSLRTSGREETQYF
DNA: TGTGCCAGCAGCTTGCGGACTAGCGGGAGGGAAGAGACCCAGTACTTC

D: TRBD2
size: few
V: TRBV11-3
J: TRBJ2-3
CDR3: CASSPRDSGALPDTQYF
DNA: TGTGCCAGCAGCCCCAGAGATAGCGGGGCCCTCCCAGATACGCAGTATTTT

D: TRBD1
size: few
V: TRBV15
J: TRBJ2-1
CDR3: CATRGTDYNEQFF
DNA: TGTGCCACCAGGGGGACAGACTACAATGAGCAGTTCTTC

D: TRBD2
size: -
V: TRBV11-1
J: TRBJ2-1
CDR3: CASSPRGGTTSGSYNEQFF
DNA: TGTGCCAGCAGCCCCAGAGGGGGAACGACTAGCGGGAGCTACAATGAGCAGTTCTTC

D: -
size: -
V: TRBV12-3/TRBV12-4
J: TRBJ2-3
CDR3: CASSTSADTQYF
DNA: TGTGCCAGCAGTACTTCAGCAGATACGCAGTATTTT

D: TRBD1
size: few
V: TRBV9
J: TRBJ2-6
CDR3: CASSSAPDRAGANVLTF
DNA: TGTGCCAGCAGCTCCGCCCCTGACAGGGCTGGGGCCAACGTCCTGACTTTC

D: -
size: few
V: TRBV4-1
J: TRBJ2-7
CDR3: CASSQATEFYEQYF
DNA: TGCGCCAGCAGCCAAGCGACAGAATTCTACGAGCAGTACTTC

D: TRBD2
size: few
V: TRBV27
J: TRBJ2-2
CDR3: CASSFGTSGITGELFF
DNA: TGTGCCAGCAGTTTTGGGACTAGCGGGATCACCGGGGAGCTGTTTTTT

D: TRBD1
size: few
V: TRBV28
J: TRBJ1-2
CDR3: CASRSTGTGYGYTF
DNA: TGTGCCAGCAGATCAACCGGGACAGGCTATGGCTACACCTTC

D: -
size: few
V: TRBV7-9
J: TRBJ2-1
CDR3: CASSLALYEQFF
DNA: TGTGCCAGCAGCTTAGCTCTCTATGAGCAGTTCTTC

D: TRBD2
size: -
V: TRBV4-2
J: TRBJ2-2
CDR3: CASSQVPGGVTGELFF
DNA: TGTGCCAGCAGCCAAGTCCCGGGAGGAGTCACCGGGGAGCTGTTTTTT

D: -
size: -
V: TRBV7-3
J: TRBJ2-1
CDR3: CASSLTIVGEQFF
DNA: TGTGCCAGCAGCTTAACGATAGTAGGGGAGCAGTTCTTC

D: TRBD1
size: few
V: TRBV5-1
J: TRBJ1-4
CDR3: CASSPPPGTGVGNEKLFF
DNA: TGCGCCAGCAGCCCCCCACCCGGGACAGGGGTCGGGAATGAAAAACTGTTTTTT

D: -
size: -
V: TRBV4-3
J: TRBJ1-2
CDR3: CASSQDVGANYGYTF
DNA: TGCGCCAGCAGCCAAGATGTAGGGGCCAACTATGGCTACACCTTC

D: -
size: -
V: TRBV30
J: TRBJ2-7
CDR3: CAWNSHEMNYEQYF
DNA: TGTGCCTGGAACTCGCATGAGATGAACTACGAGCAGTACTTC

D: -
size: few
V: TRBV5-6
J: TRBJ1-5
CDR3: CASSLQGTADQPQHF
DNA: TGTGCCAGCAGCTTGCAGGGAACCGCGGATCAGCCCCAGCATTTT

D: -
size: -
V: TRBV6-1
J: TRBJ2-3
CDR3: CASRDQAGATDTQYF
DNA: TGTGCCAGCAGGGACCAGGCGGGGGCAACAGATACGCAGTATTTT

D: -
size: -
V: TRBV6-1
J: TRBJ1-1
CDR3: CASSQGTNTEAFF
DNA: TGTGCCAGCAGTCAAGGCACGAACACTGAAGCTTTCTTT

D: -
size: -
V: TRBV29-1
J: TRBJ2-1
CDR3: CSVEPFNPGGIGNEQFF
DNA: TGCAGCGTTGAACCCTTCAATCCCGGGGGAATCGGCAATGAGCAGTTCTTC

D: -
size: -
V: TRBV6-2/TRBV6-3
J: TRBJ2-7
CDR3: CASSYRGYEQYF
DNA: TGTGCCAGCAGTTACAGGGGCTACGAGCAGTACTTC